This TCR beta chain was sequenced during a study of STAT5B mutations in CD4+ large granular lymphocyte leukemia. The wider study: When available, cryopreserved cells underwent CD8+ depletion before CD4+ selection. Study-wide results and caveats: Without putative leukemic clones, patient CD4-sorted repertoires remained more clonal than healthy CD4+ repertoires. The clonality comparison with controls used just 6 CD4-sorted patient samples.

As for this clone: Its antigen is as yet unknown.

The method was immunoSEQ multiplex PCR; TCRdb's version includes in-frame clones alone and lacks a portion of them. The sample contains about 1,100 clones, over 65% of which appear only once. Recruitment of CD4+ T-LGLL patients was in Padova, Helsinki and Shinshu. J was trimmed by 8 bases and V by 0 bases; bases with no gene match: 10. In germline, CDR1 is MGHRA, CDR2 YSYEKL. There are 16 residues in the CDR3. Input material: PBMCs. The J gene is TRBJ2-3, the V gene TRBV4-1, with 8 bases aligning to TRBD2. This receptor was identified in a man between 60 and 70 years old with CD4+ T-cell large granular lymphocyte leukemia. CDR3 sequence reads: CASSQDQAGGMGTQYF. The CDR3 DNA is TGCGCCAGCAGCCAAGATCAGGCGGGGGGTATGGGTACGCAGTATTTT.